This T cell receptor beta chain was documented in a study of blood T cell repertoires in COVID-19. Original processing notes: Amplifying reference gene primers gave estimates of nucleated cell counts. Profiled with immunoSEQ multiplex PCR; TCRdb holds only in-frame clones, not every one. V and J calls and clone size are given by that table; D and trimming were obtained from the DNA. The data show about 70,000 clones, approximately 80% seen once. The clonotype comes from a man aged 25-45 years with COVID-19, enrolled during active disease. Sequenced material: peripheral blood.

Here the CDR3 reads CATSDSERGRTGSDEQFF. CDR3 DNA: TGTGCCACCAGTGATTCCGAACGCGGGAGGACTGGTTCGGATGAGCAGTTCTTC. This sequence joins TRBV24-1 and TRBJ2-1, with 8 bases lining up with TRBD2. The CDR3 is 18 amino acids. Germline V gene sequence: CDR1 KGHDR, CDR2 SFDVKD. V trimming: 2 bases; J trimming: 8 bases; junction bases outside the gene matches: 16.